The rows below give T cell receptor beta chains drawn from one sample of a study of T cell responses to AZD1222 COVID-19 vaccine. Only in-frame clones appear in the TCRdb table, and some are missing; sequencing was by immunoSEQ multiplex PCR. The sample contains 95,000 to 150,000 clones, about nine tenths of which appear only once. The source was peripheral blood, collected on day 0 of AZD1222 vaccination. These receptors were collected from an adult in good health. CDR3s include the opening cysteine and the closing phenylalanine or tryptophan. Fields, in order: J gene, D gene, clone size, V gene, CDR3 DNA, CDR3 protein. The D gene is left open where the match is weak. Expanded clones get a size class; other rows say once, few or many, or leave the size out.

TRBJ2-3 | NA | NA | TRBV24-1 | TGTGCCACCAGTGATGGTCAGGTTCTTGCTAGCACAGATACGCAGTATTTT | CATSDGQVLASTDTQYF
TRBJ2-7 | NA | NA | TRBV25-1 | TGTGCCAGCAGTGGTACTTTTCCCCGTTCCCTCGAGCAGTACTTC | CASSGTFPRSLEQYF
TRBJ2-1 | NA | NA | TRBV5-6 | TGTGCCAGCAGCTTGGTGTCTTCCTTGGCGGACATCTCCTACAATGAGCAGTTCTTC | CASSLVSSLADISYNEQFF
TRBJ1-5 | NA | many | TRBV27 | TGTGCCAGCAGTCCCGGGGGGGCGGGCAATCAGCCCCAGCATTTT | CASSPGGAGNQPQHF
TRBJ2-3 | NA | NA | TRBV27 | TGTGCCAGCAGTTTCCGTCAGTCCAGCGGTACGCAGTATTTT | CASSFRQSSGTQYF
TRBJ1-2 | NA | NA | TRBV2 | TGTGCCAGCAGTGGGGGGGATAACAGGGCGTCTAACTATGGCTACACCTTC | CASSGGDNRASNYGYTF
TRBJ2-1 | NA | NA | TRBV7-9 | TGTGCCAGCAGCGCCTCGACTACCTACAATGAGCAGTTCTTC | CASSASTTYNEQFF
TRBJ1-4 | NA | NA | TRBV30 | TGTGCCTGGAGTGTAGTGGGGACTAATGAAAAACTGTTTTTT | CAWSVVGTNEKLFF
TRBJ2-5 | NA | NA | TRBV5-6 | TGTGCCAGCAGCTTGGTTGGGGAAGAGACCCAGTACTTC | CASSLVGEETQYF
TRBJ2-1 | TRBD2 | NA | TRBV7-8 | TGTGCCAGCAGCTTAGAGCGGGGGGGCCTCTACAATGAGCAGTTCTTC | CASSLERGGLYNEQFF
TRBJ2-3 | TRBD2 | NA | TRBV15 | TGTGCCACCAGCAGAGAGAGGACTAGCGGGAGGGCCGCAGATACGCAGTATTTT | CATSRERTSGRAADTQYF
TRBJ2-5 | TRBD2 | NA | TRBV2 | TGTGCCAGCAGTGAAGCGCCCGGGGGGGAGACCCAGTACTTC | CASSEAPGGETQYF
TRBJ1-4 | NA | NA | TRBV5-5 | TGTGCCAGCAGCTCGCGTAATGAAAAACTGTTTTTT | CASSSRNEKLFF
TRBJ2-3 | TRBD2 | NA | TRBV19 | TGTGCCAGTAGTGGATTAGCGGGGGACCCCACAGATACGCAGTATTTT | CASSGLAGDPTDTQYF
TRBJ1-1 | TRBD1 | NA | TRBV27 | TGTGCCAGCAGTTTCTTGACAGGGGGCAAAGCTTTCTTT | CASSFLTGGKAFF
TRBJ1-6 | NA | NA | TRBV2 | TGTGCCAGCAGTACCCGGGTCGAGTCACCCCTCCACTTT | CASSTRVESPLHF
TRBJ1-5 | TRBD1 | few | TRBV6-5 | TGTGCCAGCAGAGACCGGGACAGGGGCAATCAGCCCCAGCATTTT | CASRDRDRGNQPQHF
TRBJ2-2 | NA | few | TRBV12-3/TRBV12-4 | TGTGCCAGCAGTCGGGGCACCGGGGAGCTGTTTTTT | CASSRGTGELFF
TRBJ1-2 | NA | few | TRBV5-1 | TGCGCCAGCAGCTTGGGTGACCGAGAGAGTAACTATGGCTACACCTTC | CASSLGDRESNYGYTF
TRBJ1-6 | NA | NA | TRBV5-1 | TGCGCCAGTCGGGACGGGACCTCCTATAATTCACCCCTCCACTTT | CASRDGTSYNSPLHF
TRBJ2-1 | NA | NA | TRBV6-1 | TGTGCCAGCAGTGAGACCGACGGATTTTACAATGAGCAGTTCTTC | CASSETDGFYNEQFF
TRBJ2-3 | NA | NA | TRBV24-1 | TGTGCCACCAGCCACCTGGGGAAGAACACAGATACGCAGTATTTT | CATSHLGKNTDTQYF
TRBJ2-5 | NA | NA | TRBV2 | TGTGCCACCACGGTCGAGGGGGAGACCCAGTACTTC | CATTVEGETQYF
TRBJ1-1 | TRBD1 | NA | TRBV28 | TGTGCCAGCAGTCGTCCCGGGACAGGGGACACTGAAGCTTTCTTT | CASSRPGTGDTEAFF
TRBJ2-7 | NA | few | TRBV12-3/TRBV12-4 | NA | CASSFGTGTVYF
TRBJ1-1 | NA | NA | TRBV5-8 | TGTGCCAGCAGCTACGGGCTGAACACTGAAGCTTTCTTT | CASSYGLNTEAFF
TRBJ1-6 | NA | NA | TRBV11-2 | TGTGCCAGCAGCCCGAACACCGGGACGGGGTATAATTCACCCCTCCACTTT | CASSPNTGTGYNSPLHF
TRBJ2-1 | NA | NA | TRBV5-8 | TGTGCCAGCAGCTTTAGTCTGCGGGGCGTCCGGTCTCAGTTCTTC | CASSFSLRGVRSQFF
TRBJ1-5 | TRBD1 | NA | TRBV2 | TGTGCCAGCACTACGGGACAGAGTAATCAGCCCCAGCATTTT | CASTTGQSNQPQHF
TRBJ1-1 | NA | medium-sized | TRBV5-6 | TGTGCCAGCAGCCTCCGGGGAACTGAAGCTTTCTTT | CASSLRGTEAFF
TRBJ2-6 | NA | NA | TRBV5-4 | TGTGCCAGCAGCTTGGTGGTCACTGGGGCCAACGTCCTGACTTTC | CASSLVVTGANVLTF
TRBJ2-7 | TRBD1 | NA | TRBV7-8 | TGTGCCAGCAGCTTCGGACAGGCTTCCTACGAGCAGTACTTC | CASSFGQASYEQYF
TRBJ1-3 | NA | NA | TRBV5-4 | TGTGCCAGCAGCTTGGGAGGCCGTTCCTCTGGAAACACCATATATTTT | CASSLGGRSSGNTIYF
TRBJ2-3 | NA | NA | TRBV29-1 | TGCAGCGTTGCGCGTGGAGCAGATACGCAGTATTTT | CSVARGADTQYF
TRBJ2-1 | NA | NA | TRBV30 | TGTGCCTGGAGTTTGTTGGGCGCGTACAATGAGCAGTTCTTC | CAWSLLGAYNEQFF
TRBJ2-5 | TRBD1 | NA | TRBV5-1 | TGCGCCAGCAGCGCGGGACAGGGAGCGGGGCAAGAGACCCAGTACTTC | CASSAGQGAGQETQYF
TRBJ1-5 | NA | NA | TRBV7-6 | TGTGCCAGCAGCTTAGGGGGCGGGGATCAGCCCCAGCATTTT | CASSLGGGDQPQHF
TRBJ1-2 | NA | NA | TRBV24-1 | TGTGCCACCAGTGATTCGAGACAGAGGGATGGCTACACCTTC | CATSDSRQRDGYTF
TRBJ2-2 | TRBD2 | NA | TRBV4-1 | TGCGCCAGCAGTCGGACTAGCGGGTCCACCGGGGAGCTGTTTTTT | CASSRTSGSTGELFF
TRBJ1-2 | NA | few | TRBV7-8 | TGTGCCAGCAGCCCGACCGGGACTCCCGGAAGCACCTTC | CASSPTGTPGSTF
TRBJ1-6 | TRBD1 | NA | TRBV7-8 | TGTGCCAGCAGCTTAGAGGGACAGCCCTCTTCACCCCTCCACTTT | CASSLEGQPSSPLHF
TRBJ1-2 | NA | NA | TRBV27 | TGTGCCAGCAGTCCGGGACGGGGCTATGGCTACACCTTC | CASSPGRGYGYTF
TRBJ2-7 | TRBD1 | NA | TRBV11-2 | TGTGCCAGCAGCGCCCGCCGGGACAGGGCGGCCGAGCAGTACTTC | CASSARRDRAAEQYF
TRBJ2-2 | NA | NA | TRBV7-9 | TGTGCCAGCAGCGATCGAAACGGCGGACTTCCCACCGGGGAGCTGTTTTTT | CASSDRNGGLPTGELFF
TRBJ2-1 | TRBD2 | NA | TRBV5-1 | TGCGCCAGCAGCGTGAACCGGGACTACCTATCCTACAATGAGCAGTTCTTC | CASSVNRDYLSYNEQFF
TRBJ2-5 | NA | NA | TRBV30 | TGTGCCTGGAGTGTGACATGGGAGACCCAGTACTTC | CAWSVTWETQYF
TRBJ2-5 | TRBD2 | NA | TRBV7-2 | TGTGCCAGCAGCCCCGACGGCCTAGCGGGGTGGGGGACCCAGTACTTC | CASSPDGLAGWGTQYF
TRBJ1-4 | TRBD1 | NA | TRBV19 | TGTGCCAGTAGAGCAGAACCGGGACAGGGACCCACAACTAATGAAAAACTGTTTTTT | CASRAEPGQGPTTNEKLFF
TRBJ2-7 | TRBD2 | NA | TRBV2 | TGTGCCAGCACCCAAAGGGGTAGCGGGGGCCAACGGGCCTACGAGCAGTACTTC | CASTQRGSGGQRAYEQYF
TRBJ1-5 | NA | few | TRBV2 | TGTGCCTCAGCATTAAGAACAGGGACCAATCAGCCCCAGCATTTT | CASALRTGTNQPQHF
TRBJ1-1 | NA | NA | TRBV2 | TGTGCCAGCAGTGAAAGACAGAACACTGAAGCTTTCTTT | CASSERQNTEAFF
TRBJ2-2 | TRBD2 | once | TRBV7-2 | TGTGCCAGCAGCTTGTGGACTAGCGGGGGGACCGGGGAGCTGTTTTTT | CASSLWTSGGTGELFF
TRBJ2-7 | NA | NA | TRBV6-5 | TGTGCCAGCAGTTATGTCCCCGCCGGGGGTCGCGACGAGCAGTACTTC | CASSYVPAGGRDEQYF